The 9 T cell receptor beta chains listed next were all sequenced from one sample in a study of cytomegalovirus exposure and HLA in healthy donors. Clones were read by immunoSEQ multiplex PCR, and TCRdb kept only the in-frame ones, dropping some. The data hold fewer than 250,000 clones, with approximately 83% observed a single time. The sequencing sample was made of PBMCs. The receptor set was obtained from a woman in her thirties in good health and CMV-seropositive.

This sequence joins TRBV11-2 and TRBJ2-7, with D possibly matching TRBD1 (5 bases). The V gene lost 4 bases and the J gene lost 4 bases, with 17 bases spanning the gap. This CDR3 contains 15 residues. The germline CDR1 and CDR2 sequences are SGHAT and FQNNGV. CDR3 protein: CASSSTTGPTYEQYF. CDR3 coding DNA: TGTGCCAGCAGCTCAACTACAGGCCCGACTTACGAGCAGTACTTC.

This sequence joins TRBV7-8 and TRBJ2-7, with D possibly matching TRBD2 (6 bases). Per germline, CDR1 SGHVS and CDR2 FQNEAQ. V was shortened by 6 bases and J by 5 bases, with 11 bases between the two germline ends. The CDR3 has 12 amino acids. The CDR3 nucleotides read TGTGCCAGCAGTTCGACGGGGGACGAGCAGTACTTC. It codes for CASSSTGDEQYF.

V gene TRBV6-1 combines with J gene TRBJ1-2, with unresolved D. Germline V CDR1 and CDR2: MNHNS, SASEGT. CDR3 length: 12 residues. V was cut by 4 bases and J by 4 bases, with 7 bases left in between. CDR3: CASSAQVYGYTF. CDR3 coding DNA: TGTGCCAGCAGTGCCCAAGTCTATGGCTACACCTTC.

CDR3 region: CASGSGGLPHNEQFF. DNA for the CDR3: TGTGCTAGTGGTTCAGGAGGACTCCCCCACAATGAGCAGTTCTTC. This rearrangement joins TRBV12-5 to TRBJ2-1, with D perhaps TRBD2 (5 bases). Germline CDR1 and CDR2: LGHNT and FRNRAP. Deletions cut 4 bases from V and 5 bases from J, with 15 bases between. This CDR3 is built from 15 residues.

The chain recombines TRBV13 with TRBJ2-3, with 8 nucleotides matching TRBD2. The CDR3 loop spans 15 amino acids. Per germline, CDR1 PRHDT and CDR2 FYEKMQ (reference sequence). J lost 3 bases, V lost 5 bases, and 7 bases had no gene match. The CDR3 loop is CASSPEAGETDTQYF. The CDR3 bases are TGTGCCAGCAGCCCCGAAGCGGGAGAGACAGATACGCAGTATTTT.

J is TRBJ2-6 and V is TRBV25-1; no firm D call. Trimming left V 3 bases short and J 4 bases short, with 4 bases between. Germline V gene lookup returns CDR1 MGHDK and CDR2 SYGVNS. The CDR3 totals 13 residues. In DNA, the CDR3 is TGTGCCAGCAGTGAGGGAGGGGCCAACGTCCTGACTTTC. Its protein product is CASSEGGANVLTF.

V is TRBV7-3 and J is TRBJ2-2, with 10 bases matching TRBD2. This CDR3 comprises 16 residues. V gave up 4 bases and J gave up 6 bases; unmatched junction bases: 8. In germline, CDR1 is SGHTA, CDR2 FQGTGA. The CDR3 coding sequence is TGTGCCAGCAGCTCGGGAGGGCTAGCGGGGGCCGGGGAGCTGTTTTTT. Residues: CASSSGGLAGAGELFF.

This chain uses TRBV2 with TRBJ1-1, with TRBD1 as a possible D gene (5 bases). This CDR3 has 13 residues. V lost 5 bases and J lost 4, with 11 bases in between. Germline V gene sequence: CDR1 SNHLY, CDR2 FYNNEI. CDR3 sequence: CASSLGGGTEAFF. The CDR3 nucleotides are TGTGCCAGCAGTCTGGGGGGAGGCACTGAAGCTTTCTTT.

This rearrangement joins TRBV27 to TRBJ1-2; D unresolved. The ends were cut back, 5 bases at V and 0 bases at J, with 13 bases in the middle. The germline V gene has CDR1 MNHEY and CDR2 SMNVEV (reference sequence). CDR3 length: 15 amino acids. The CDR3 DNA reads TGTGCCAGCAGTCCTGTAGGAGGCCCTAACTATGGCTACACCTTC. Translated, it gives CASSPVGGPNYGYTF.